This T cell receptor (beta chain) was found in a study of T cells in Graves' hyperthyroidism and ophthalmopathy. Ophthalmopathy patients all had a Clinical Activity Score of at least 3, a NOSPECS grade of at least 4 and disease under 3 months old. Researchers took RNA transcripts and amplified the TCR beta CDR3 regions from them. A set of HTBI primers served as the primers for a first-round RT-PCR of the TCR CDR3. MiXCR, run by TCRdb on the multiplex PCR reads, gives a single entry per CDR3 protein. The table has around 600,000 distinct CDR3 sequences, 16% seen once. Germline V gene data show CDR1 as MNHNS and CDR2 as SASEGT. Trimming removed 6 bases at V and 5 bases at J, with 10 bases between. The CDR3 spans 12 residues. In its sample, this clonotype was seen many times.

The rearrangement links TRBV6-1 to TRBJ1-1; tentative D call: TRBD1 (6 bases). The sequenced material came from blood. The source is a woman aged 35 to 49 with Graves' ophthalmopathy. The CDR3 sequence is CASSTGRTEAFF. CDR3 nucleotides: TGTGCCAGCAGCACAGGGAGGACTGAAGCTTTCTTT.